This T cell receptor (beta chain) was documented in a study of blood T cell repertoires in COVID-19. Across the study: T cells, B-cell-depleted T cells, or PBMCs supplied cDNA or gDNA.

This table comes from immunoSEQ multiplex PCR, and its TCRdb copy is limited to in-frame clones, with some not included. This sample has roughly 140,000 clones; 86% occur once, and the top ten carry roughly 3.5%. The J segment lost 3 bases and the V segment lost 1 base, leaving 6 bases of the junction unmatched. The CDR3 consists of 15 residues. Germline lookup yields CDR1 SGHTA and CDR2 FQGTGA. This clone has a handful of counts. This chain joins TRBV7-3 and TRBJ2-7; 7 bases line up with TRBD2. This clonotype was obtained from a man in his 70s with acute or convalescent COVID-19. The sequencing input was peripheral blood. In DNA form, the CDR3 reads TGTGCCAGCAGCTTAAGGCCGGGGGGAGTCTACGAGCAGTACTTC. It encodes CASSLRPGGVYEQYF.